The rows below give T cell receptor beta chains drawn from one sample of a study of blood T cell repertoires in COVID-19. Clones were read by immunoSEQ multiplex PCR, and TCRdb kept only the in-frame ones, dropping some. The sample lists about 250,000 clones, about 91% seen once, with 1.3% to 1.5% in the top ten. Sample: peripheral blood. These receptors originate from a man older than 75 with acute or convalescent COVID-19. Both conserved end residues are part of each CDR3. The D gene is left open where the match is weak. Expanded clones get a size class; other rows say once, few or many, or leave the size out.

cdr3_aa | cdr3_nt | clone_size | j_call | d_call | v_call
CASTQGRANNSPLHF | TGTGCCAGCACCCAGGGGAGGGCAAATAATTCACCCCTCCACTTT | - | TRBJ1-6 | - | TRBV6-5
CASSLEAGITEAFF | TGCGCCAGCAGCTTGGAAGCAGGGATCACTGAAGCTTTCTTT | - | TRBJ1-1 | - | TRBV5-1
CASSISRQASEPQHF | TGTGCCAGTAGTATCTCTCGACAGGCGTCTGAGCCCCAGCATTTT | once | TRBJ1-5 | - | TRBV19
CASSPQGSSNQPQHF | TGTGCCAGCAGTCCTCAGGGGAGTAGCAATCAGCCCCAGCATTTT | once | TRBJ1-5 | - | TRBV7-9
CASSQEWASSYEQYF | TGTGCCAGCAGCCAAGAATGGGCCTCGTCCTACGAGCAGTACTTC | - | TRBJ2-7 | - | TRBV14
CASSLVAGGTDTQYF | TGCGCCAGCAGCTTGGTTGCGGGAGGCACAGATACGCAGTATTTT | - | TRBJ2-3 | TRBD2 | TRBV5-1
CASGQLTTNEKLFF | TGTGCCAGCGGACAGCTTACAACTAATGAAAAACTGTTTTTT | - | TRBJ1-4 | - | TRBV2
CASSLSEGVDYEQYF | TGTGCCAGCAGTTTATCGGAGGGAGTGGACTACGAGCAGTACTTC | - | TRBJ2-7 | - | TRBV27
CASSFRTSNYGYTF | TGTGCCAGCAGTTTTCGGACATCTAACTATGGCTACACCTTC | - | TRBJ1-2 | - | TRBV6-5
CASSVGILSTDTQYF | TGTGCCAGCAGCGTAGGGATACTAAGCACAGATACGCAGTATTTT | few | TRBJ2-3 | - | TRBV9